The clone carrying this T cell receptor beta chain came up once. The antigen remains unidentified. This PCR relied on a set of 60 Vbeta primers and 13 Jbeta primers. Using immunoSEQ multiplex PCR, the repertoire was profiled, and TCRdb retains in-frame clones only, with some absent. The table has 60,000 to 70,000 clones, around 80% seen once; the top ten hold about 4.5%. The CDR3 is 12 residues long. CDR1 is GTSNPN, CDR2 SVGIG, per germline (reference sequence). V was clipped by 4 bases and J by 5 bases, with 11 bases between them. The sample belongs to a study of cytomegalovirus exposure and HLA in healthy donors. Regarding the study as a whole: Published work reported that the classifier diagnosed cytomegalovirus status with high specificity and sensitivity.

The TCR was taken from a young woman in good health and CMV-seronegative. V usage is TRBV30 and J usage is TRBJ1-2; a possible D gene is TRBD1 (5 bases). The sequenced material came from PBMCs. The CDR3 nucleotides are TGTGCCTGGAATCAAGGGGTATATGGCTACACCTTC. Its translation: CAWNQGVYGYTF.